This T cell receptor (beta chain) appears in the sequencing data of a study of T cell repertoires in cytomegalovirus infection. Overall study: Peptides in the study included HLA-C-restricted and HLA-B-restricted CMV epitopes. Public TCR beta signatures indicated both CMV infection and matching HLA type.

For this clonotype: What it binds is unknown.

TCRdb analysed the reads with MiXCR anew, one entry per CDR3 protein. Seen here are more than 85,000 distinct CDR3 sequences, around 29% observed once, and the top ten hold about 81%. Broader study findings: Adding up the frequency of public TCR beta families identified people who carried CMV plus the relevant HLA. Clonotype analysis showed dominance of the ex vivo response by HLA-C-restricted CMV-specific TCR beta clonotypes.

V shed 5 bases, J shed 8 bases, and the junction held 7 bases outside the gene matches. The CDR3 length is 16 residues. The sequence was obtained from a human donor in good health (CMV status not recorded). Some clones in this sample may be carry-over from other donors' samples. The rearrangement links TRBV12-3 or TRBV12-4 to TRBJ2-1, with 15 positions matching TRBD2. The sequences come from CD8+ T cells from cultured PBMCs, collected from culture after CMV antigen stimulation. DNA of the CDR3: TGTGCCAGCAGTACCGGGACTAGCGGGGGGTTGGATGAGCAGTTCTTC. Residues: CASSTGTSGGLDEQFF.